Following are 13 T cell receptor beta chains from one sample sequenced in a study of long-term antiretroviral therapy in people with HIV. They ran version v3.0 of the immunoSEQ assay at survey level. TCRdb keeps only in-frame clones here, not all; method: immunoSEQ multiplex PCR. The repertoire holds 30,000 or so clones, 95% to 98% seen once, with 1.9% in the top ten. Sequencing was performed on unsorted PBMCs, taken 7.6 years after starting antiretroviral therapy. The receptors here all came from a man aged 25-45 years with HIV.

The chain carries TRBV4-1 and TRBJ2-7; D might be TRBD1 or TRBD2, each matching 5 bases. Trimming shortened V by 4 bases and J by 3 bases, and 16 bases separated the two germline ends. The CDR3 consists of 15 residues. The V gene's germline CDR1 is MGHRA and CDR2 YSYEKL. The CDR3 nucleotides read TGCGCCAGCAGCCCCACCCGGGGCGAAGGCTACGAGCAGTACTTC. Translation gives CASSPTRGEGYEQYF.

This sequence joins TRBV27 and TRBJ2-7; either TRBD1 or TRBD2 may fit D (5 bases each). Trimming took off 1 base at V and 6 bases at J, with 13 bases between the two ends. This CDR3 has 14 amino acids. From germline, CDR1 is MNHEY and CDR2 SMNVEV (reference sequence). Here the CDR3 reads CASSLWGSGLEQYF. CDR3 nucleotides: TGTGCCAGCAGTTTATGGGGGAGCGGACTCGAGCAGTACTTC.

The V call is TRBV6-5, the J call TRBJ2-7, with 7 bases aligning to TRBD1. This CDR3 comprises 15 residues. Germline-derived CDR1 and CDR2 are MNHEY and SVGAGI. V trimming: 5 bases; J trimming: 5 bases; junction bases outside the gene matches: 12. CDR3 loop: CASSLFDRDFNEQYF. The CDR3 DNA sequence: TGTGCCAGCAGTCTATTTGACAGGGATTTCAACGAGCAGTACTTC.

The chain uses TRBV18 and TRBJ2-3; the D is unclear. V lost 10 bases, J lost 6 bases, and 20 bases lay in between. Per the germline V gene, CDR1 is KGHSH and CDR2 is LQKENI. The CDR3 spans 14 residues. CDR3 nucleotides: TGTGCCACCTCCACCTTGGTAGCAACGGATACGCAGTATTTT. It encodes CATSTLVATDTQYF.

The chain combines TRBV29-1 with TRBJ2-5; 9 nucleotides match TRBD1. V dropped 8 bases and J dropped 7; count of bases not matched to a gene: 5. Germline loops: CDR1 SQVTM, CDR2 ANQGSEA. The CDR3 is 11 amino acids. The CDR3 DNA reads TGCAGCAAGGGACAGGGAGGGACCCAGTACTTC. Its protein is CSKGQGGTQYF.

The chain has TRBV4-3 and TRBJ2-6; D uncertain. Trimming cost V 0 bases and J 0 bases, with 0 bases left between them. CDR1 is LGHNA, CDR2 YSLEER, per germline. This CDR3 contains 14 residues. CDR3 sequence reads: CASSQDSGANVLTF. The DNA of the CDR3 is TGCGCCAGCAGCCAAGACTCTGGGGCCAACGTCCTGACTTTC.

The chain is built from TRBV7-2 and TRBJ2-5; the D gene is possibly TRBD1 (5 bases). V shed 5 bases and J shed 2 bases, with 12 bases lying between them. Germline V gene lookup returns CDR1 SGHTA and CDR2 FQGNSA. The CDR3 covers 14 residues. This CDR3 is CASSRNRFQETQYF. The CDR3 DNA sequence: TGTGCCAGCAGCCGAAACAGGTTTCAAGAGACCCAGTACTTC.

This chain uses TRBV18 with TRBJ1-5, with D possibly being TRBD1 (5 bases). CDR3 length: 13 residues. The germline CDR1 and CDR2 sequences are KGHSH and LQKENI. Trimming shortened V by 2 bases and J by 4 bases, and 6 bases separated the two germline ends. The CDR3 reads CASSPGANQPQHF. For the CDR3, the DNA is TGTGCCAGCTCACCAGGGGCAAATCAGCCCCAGCATTTT.

The V call is TRBV6-5, the J call TRBJ2-2; 7 bases match TRBD2. Trimming at V came to 10 bases and at J to 3 bases, leaving 8 bases not matched to a gene. CDR3 length: 14 residues. Germline-derived CDR1 and CDR2 are MNHEY and SVGAGI. CDR3 DNA: TGTGCCACCCGGGCTAGCGGACACACCGGGGAGCTGTTTTTT. Its protein is CATRASGHTGELFF.

The gene calls are TRBV7-8 and TRBJ2-3; D possibly corresponds to TRBD2 (5 bases). V lost 1 base and J lost 0, with 11 bases in between. Germline V gene data show CDR1 as SGHVS and CDR2 as FQNEAQ. The CDR3 is made up of 16 amino acids. The CDR3 here is CASSLEAERSTDTQYF. As DNA, the CDR3 is TGTGCCAGCAGCTTAGAAGCGGAAAGAAGCACAGATACGCAGTATTTT.

The chain has TRBV29-1 and TRBJ2-3; D gene unclear. CDR1 and CDR2 (germline): SQVTM, ANQGSEA. The CDR3 extends over 14 amino acids. V lost 3 bases and J lost 6, with 16 bases in between. For the CDR3, the DNA is TGCAGCGTTGACTATCGCGGTGTACTCGATACGCAGTATTTT. Translating it yields CSVDYRGVLDTQYF.

This clone was seen a single time. Germline and junction disagree at one end, which may indicate a read error. This chain connects TRBV7-8 to TRBJ1-5; the D is unclear. This CDR3 has 12 amino acids. CDR1 SGHVS and CDR2 FQNEAQ come from the germline V gene. The CDR3 nucleotides read TGTGCCAGCAGCTCCCCGCGGGGTCAAATGGTCTTT. It translates to CASSSPRGQMVF.

This rearrangement joins TRBV30 to TRBJ2-3; D is ambiguous. Germline V CDR1 and CDR2: GTSNPN, SVGIG (reference sequence). This CDR3 has 14 residues. The ends were cut back, 2 bases at V and 6 bases at J, with 15 bases in the middle. CDR3 residues: CAWSPYATGDTQYF. For the CDR3, the DNA is TGTGCCTGGAGTCCTTATGCGACCGGCGATACGCAGTATTTT.